Each of the 23 T cell receptor beta chains below was sequenced from the same sample in a study of blood T cell repertoires in COVID-19 (dated by TCRdb to about 2020). Libraries came from the immunoSEQ multiplex PCR assay. As stored in TCRdb, this immuneACCESS dataset retains in-frame rearrangements with V and J assigned. A fraction of the clones does not appear; measured against another copy, unresolved V genes explain less than half of the discrepancy, and the remainder lacks a known reason. The sample has roughly 200,000 clones on record, around nine tenths of them singletons. The leading ten clones occupy 20% to 25% of the sample. Sequencing input: peripheral blood. The origin of the receptors is a man in his fifties or sixties with active or convalescent COVID-19.

The genes are TRBV6-6 and TRBJ1-3; 8 nucleotides line up with TRBD1. Germline V gene sequence: CDR1 MNHNY, CDR2 SVGAGI (reference sequence). Trimming at V came to 6 bases and at J to 3 bases, leaving 7 bases not matched to a gene. This CDR3 spans 15 amino acids. This chain's CDR3 is CASSLRQGIGNTIYF. The CDR3 DNA is TGTGCCAGCAGCCTTCGACAGGGGATTGGAAACACCATATATTTT.

The rearrangement uses TRBV9 and TRBJ2-5, with D unclear. The V end lost 3 bases, the J end lost 5 bases, and 17 bases lay between the germline ends. The CDR3 runs 15 residues. The germline V gene has CDR1 SGDLS and CDR2 YYNGEE. In nucleotides, the CDR3 is TGTGCCAGCAGCGGCGGATTGGGTCAGATGGAGACCCAGTACTTC. This codes for CASSGGLGQMETQYF.

The chain couples TRBV6-5 to TRBJ1-4; possible D gene TRBD1, 5 bases. Trimming cost V 6 bases and J 3 bases, with 11 bases left between them. This CDR3 is built from 14 residues. Germline CDR1 reads MNHEY; CDR2 reads SVGAGI. CDR3 nucleotide sequence: TGTGCCAGCAGCGACAGTCCCCCTAATGAAAAACTGTTTTTT. Protein product: CASSDSPPNEKLFF.

This chain uses TRBV7-9 with TRBJ1-5; possibly TRBD1 for D (6 bases). Germline CDR1 SEHNR, CDR2 FQNEAQ (reference sequence). This CDR3 contains 16 residues. V was pared by 5 bases and J by 3 bases, with 17 bases between. This CDR3 reads CASSDNRAGNNQPQHF. The CDR3 coding sequence is TGTGCCAGCAGCGACAACAGGGCAGGGAACAATCAGCCCCAGCATTTT.

The genes are TRBV7-2 and TRBJ1-1; D is possibly TRBD1 (6 bases). This CDR3 region has 15 residues. V was trimmed by 2 bases and J by 2 bases, leaving 12 bases between them. The germline CDR1 and CDR2 sequences are SGHTA and FQGNSA. CDR3 coding DNA: TGTGCCAGCAGCTTAACGGGACAAGGTAACACTGAAGCTTTCTTT. It specifies CASSLTGQGNTEAFF. Full variable domain (outside the CDR3, taken from reference TRBV7-2 and TRBJ1-1): GAGVSQSPSNKVTEKGKDVELRCDPISGHTALYWYRQSLGQGLEFLIYFQGNSAPDKSGLPSDRFSAERTGGSVSTLTIQRTQQEDSAVYLCASSLTGQGNTEAFFGQGTRLTVV.

The rearrangement links TRBV19 to TRBJ1-2; D is perhaps TRBD1 (6 bases). The CDR3 consists of 14 residues. Per the germline V gene, CDR1 is LNHDA and CDR2 is SQIVND (reference sequence). With 2 bases removed from V and 2 bases from J, the gap between germline ends came to 9 bases. The chain's CDR3 is CASSIYTGNYGYTF. The CDR3 DNA reads TGTGCCAGTAGTATATATACAGGGAACTATGGCTACACCTTC.

The CDR3 sequence is CSSQRDRGDTQYF. CDR3 in DNA: TGCAGCTCTCAGAGGGACAGGGGGGATACGCAGTATTTT. J is TRBJ2-3 and V is TRBV29-1, with 11 bases fitting TRBD1. The germline V gene has CDR1 SQVTM and CDR2 ANQGSEA. CDR3 length: 13 residues. The V gene end was trimmed by 8 bases and the J gene end by 6 bases; junction bases not matched to a gene: 7.

The chain has TRBV24-1 and TRBJ1-1, with a tentative D call TRBD1 (6 bases). CDR3 size: 15 residues. V shed 8 bases and J shed 0 bases, with 15 bases lying between them. Germline V gives CDR1 KGHDR, CDR2 SFDVKD. The CDR3, as DNA: TGTGCCACCAAAGGACAGACCGACATGAACACTGAAGCTTTCTTT. The encoded protein is CATKGQTDMNTEAFF.

The table lists this clone with a few counts. The chain has TRBV11-2 and TRBJ1-2, with a weak D call TRBD1 (6 bases). This CDR3 spans 15 amino acids. V shed 6 bases and J shed 7 bases, with 21 bases lying between them. CDR1 SGHAT and CDR2 FQNNGV come from the germline V gene. The CDR3 region has the DNA TGTGCCAGCAGTCCATTACAGGGAACTTTATTTGGCTACACCTTC. Its protein product is CASSPLQGTLFGYTF.

The chain employs TRBV2 and TRBJ2-4; 9 bases line up with TRBD1. Trimming at V came to 7 bases and at J to 3 bases, leaving 7 bases not matched to a gene. CDR3 length: 15 amino acids. The V gene's germline CDR1 is SNHLY and CDR2 FYNNEI. The CDR3 reads CASTTDRGGKNIQYF. The CDR3, as DNA: TGTGCCAGCACCACGGACAGGGGTGGCAAAAACATTCAGTACTTC. Using reference TRBV2 and TRBJ2-4 for the parts outside the CDR3, the full variable domain is EPEVTQTPSHQVTQMGQEVILRCVPISNHLYFYWYRQILGQKVEFLVSFYNNEISEKSEIFDDQFSVERPDGSNFTLKIRSTKLEDSAMYFCASTTDRGGKNIQYFGAGTRLSVL.

The rearrangement links TRBV14 to TRBJ1-3; D gene unclear. Trimming removed 1 base at V and 2 bases at J, with 9 bases between. Germline-derived CDR1 and CDR2 are SGHDN and FVKESK. The CDR3 runs to 15 residues. In DNA form, the CDR3 reads TGTGCCAGCAGCCAAGTGTTCGGGACTGGAAACACCATATATTTT. Translating gives CASSQVFGTGNTIYF.

The CDR3 DNA is TGTGCCAGCAGCGCAAGGGGGGGGCAAGGAGGAGGCAATGAGCAGTTCTTC. Translating it yields CASSARGGQGGGNEQFF. V and J are TRBV9 and TRBJ2-1; tentative D call: TRBD2 (7 bases). V lost 3 bases to trimming and J lost 6 bases, with 22 bases between them. CDR1 and CDR2 from the germline V gene are SGDLS and YYNGEE. This CDR3 contains 17 residues.

The chain joins TRBV18 to TRBJ2-2, with D possibly matching TRBD2 (5 bases). This CDR3 is 14 amino acids long. The ends were cut back, 8 bases at V and 5 bases at J, with 15 bases in the middle. Germline CDR1 KGHSH, CDR2 LQKENI. The CDR3 reads CASTRLPGTGELFF. DNA for the CDR3: TGTGCCAGCACTCGACTCCCGGGGACCGGGGAGCTGTTTTTT.

The chain carries TRBV19 and TRBJ1-2; TRBD1 matches at 8 bases. CDR3 length equals 14 residues. The V gene's germline CDR1 is LNHDA and CDR2 SQIVND (reference sequence). V shed 3 bases and J 2 bases; nucleotides not matched to a gene: 2. CDR3 nucleotides: TGTGCCAGTAGTATGCAGGGGGCAAACTATGGCTACACCTTC. This codes for CASSMQGANYGYTF.

The V call is TRBV5-1, the J call TRBJ1-1, with 8 nucleotides matching TRBD1. The CDR3 has 16 amino acids. CDR1 is SGHRS, CDR2 YFSETQ, per germline. V trimming: 0 bases; J trimming: 1 base; junction bases outside the gene matches: 5. The CDR3 sequence is CASSLGRTGRNTEAFF. For the CDR3, the DNA is TGCGCCAGCAGCTTGGGCCGGACAGGGAGGAACACTGAAGCTTTCTTT.

This clone has only one observation. This sequence joins TRBV27 and TRBJ1-1; 7 positions match TRBD1. After removal of 5 bases from V and 3 bases from J, the junction contained 6 bases not matched to a gene. This CDR3 has 14 amino acids. Per the germline V gene, CDR1 is MNHEY and CDR2 is SMNVEV (reference sequence). CDR3 nucleotides: TGTGCCAGCAGTATAGACAGGGCGGACACTGAAGCTTTCTTT. This translates into CASSIDRADTEAFF.

The chain joins TRBV11-2 to TRBJ2-5; 8 bases agree with TRBD2. The CDR3 consists of 16 residues. Per the germline V gene, CDR1 is SGHAT and CDR2 is FQNNGV. J lost 6 bases, V lost 5 bases, and 14 bases had no gene match. The CDR3 protein is CASSAGEGLVTKTQYF. The CDR3 region has the DNA TGTGCCAGCAGCGCAGGGGAGGGACTAGTGACGAAGACCCAGTACTTC.

The V and J genes are TRBV3-1 (or the pseudogene TRBV3-2) and TRBJ2-2, with D possibly being TRBD2 (5 bases). The V and J ends lost 4 bases and 7 bases respectively, with 7 bases between them. Germline CDR1 and CDR2: LGHDT and YNNKEL (reference sequence). There are 12 residues in the CDR3. This CDR3 reads CASSLAGGELFF. CDR3 nucleotides: TGTGCCAGCAGCCTGGCGGGCGGGGAGCTGTTTTTT.

The CDR3 sequence is CATRGQMNTEAFF. The DNA of the CDR3 is TGTGCCACCCGAGGACAGATGAACACTGAAGCTTTCTTT. The J gene is TRBJ1-1, the V gene TRBV27; possibly TRBD1 for D (6 bases). Germline V gives CDR1 MNHEY, CDR2 SMNVEV (reference sequence). The CDR3 is 13 amino acids. V shed 10 bases and J shed 0 bases, with 12 bases lying between them.

The sample holds one count of this clone. The V and J genes are TRBV7-2 and TRBJ2-7; 10 bases map to TRBD2. The CDR3 spans 14 residues. The J segment lost 7 bases and the V segment lost 5 bases, leaving 8 bases of the junction unmatched. Germline V lookup: CDR1 SGHTA, CDR2 FQGNSA. For the CDR3, the DNA is TGTGCCAGCAGCCCCAGCGGGGGGGCGGGAGAGCAGTACTTC. The encoded protein is CASSPSGGAGEQYF.

The chain recombines TRBV15 with TRBJ1-5; the D is unclear. The V gene's germline CDR1 is LNHNV and CDR2 YYDKDF (reference sequence). This CDR3 region has 14 residues. Deletions cut 1 base from V and 1 base from J, with 5 bases between. The CDR3: CATSRVSSNQPQHF. CDR3 coding DNA: TGTGCCACCAGCAGAGTCTCCAGCAATCAGCCCCAGCATTTT.

The chain links TRBV18 to TRBJ1-2; the match to TRBD1 covers 9 bases. After removal of 6 bases from V and 4 bases from J, the junction contained 3 bases not matched to a gene. This CDR3 region has 13 residues. Germline CDR1 KGHSH, CDR2 LQKENI. For the CDR3, the DNA is TGTGCCAGCTCGGGGGACAGGGTCTATGGCTACACCTTC. Amino acids: CASSGDRVYGYTF.

The V gene is TRBV3-1 (or the pseudogene TRBV3-2), the J gene TRBJ2-5; D remains unclear. The CDR3 is 14 amino acids. V dropped 4 bases and J dropped 2 bases, with 11 bases sitting between them. Looked up from germline, CDR1 is LGHDT and CDR2 is YNNKEL (reference sequence). This CDR3 is CASSLDLAQETQYF. The CDR3 DNA sequence: TGTGCCAGCAGCCTAGACCTGGCTCAAGAGACCCAGTACTTC.